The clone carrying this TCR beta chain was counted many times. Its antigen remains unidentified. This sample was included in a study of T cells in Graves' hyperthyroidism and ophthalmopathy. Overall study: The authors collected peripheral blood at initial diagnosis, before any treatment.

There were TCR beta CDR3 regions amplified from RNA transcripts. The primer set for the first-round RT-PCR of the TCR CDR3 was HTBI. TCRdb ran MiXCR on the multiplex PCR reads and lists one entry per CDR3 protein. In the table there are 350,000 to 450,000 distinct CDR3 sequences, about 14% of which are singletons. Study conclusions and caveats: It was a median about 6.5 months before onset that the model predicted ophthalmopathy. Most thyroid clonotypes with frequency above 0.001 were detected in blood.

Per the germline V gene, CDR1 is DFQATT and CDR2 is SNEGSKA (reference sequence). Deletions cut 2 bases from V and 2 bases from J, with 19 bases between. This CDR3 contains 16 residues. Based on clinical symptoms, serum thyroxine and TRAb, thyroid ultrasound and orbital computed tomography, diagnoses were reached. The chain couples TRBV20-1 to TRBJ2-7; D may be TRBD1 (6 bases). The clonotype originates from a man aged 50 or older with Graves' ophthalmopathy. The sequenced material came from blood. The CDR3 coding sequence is TGCAGTGCTAGAAGTGGGACACATGGACGGACCTACGAGCAGTACTTC. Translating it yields CSARSGTHGRTYEQYF.